A selection of T cell receptor beta chains follows, all from one sample in a study of blood T cell repertoires in COVID-19. Profiled with immunoSEQ multiplex PCR; TCRdb holds only in-frame clones, not every one. The profile shows approximately 44,000 clones, over 80% of them singletons. What was sequenced was peripheral blood. The receptors were gathered from a human donor in a cohort sampled during active COVID-19. The conserved cysteine and the conserved F or W are not part of the CDR3 here.

>TRBJ2-1|TRBV9|15
ASSVTAGSPSYNEQF
>TRBJ1-2|TRBV10-3|16
AITSPGDSTLSLYGYT
>TRBJ2-1|TRBV10-3|11
AISDPEGDEQF
>TRBJ2-3|TRBV4-2|14
ASSQASGLIVGTQY
>TRBJ2-5|TRBV6-5|13
ASRSGQGNGETQY
>TRBJ2-1|TRBV5-4|12
ASSLIAGDNEQF
>TRBJ1-1|TRBV18|13
ASSLRQGGNTEAF
>TRBJ2-1|TRBV6-2/TRBV6-3|10
ASSLTDNEQF
>TRBJ2-3|TRBV5-6|14
ASSYPGQRNTDTQY
>TRBJ2-2|TRBV6-5|12
ASKGTANTGELF
>TRBJ1-5|TRBV6-5|13
ASRGTARGNQPQH
>TRBJ2-6|TRBV5-4|14
ASSLIGYSGANVLT
>TRBJ1-3|TRBV9|13
ASSTYRNSGNTIY
>TRBJ1-5|TRBV19|12
ASTFDRGGQPQH
>TRBJ2-1|TRBV9|13
ASSPGLAYYNEQF
>TRBJ2-3|TRBV4-3|13
ASSQDPSPTDTQY
>TRBJ2-1|TRBV10-1|13
ASSRGGLSYNEQF
>TRBJ2-5|TRBV4-3|12
ASSQRGGKETQY
>TRBJ2-3|TRBV10-3|11
AIKVAGMDTQY
>TRBJ2-1|TRBV6-5|12
ASIGSGGVNEQF
>TRBJ1-2|TRBV4-3|14
ASSQGGGQGNYGYT
>TRBJ1-3|TRBV28|12
ASSSGTGGNTIY
>TRBJ1-6|TRBV9|12
ASSVGQGVSPLH
>TRBJ1-5|TRBV25-1|11
ASSVGLGQPQH
>TRBJ2-1|TRBV2|12
AQGTRDPNNEQF
>TRBJ2-4|TRBV5-4|18
ASSLVRTSGVRSGGNIQY
>TRBJ2-1|TRBV7-8|13
ASSLGQGRYNEQF
>TRBJ1-2|TRBV30|13
AWVGQGSAPYGYT
>TRBJ1-2|TRBV5-1|12
ASSVTGGPNGYT
>TRBJ1-3|TRBV19|13
ASSIGGVRGNTIY
>TRBJ2-6|TRBV27|13
ASSDQGGQLSVLT
>TRBJ1-6|TRBV27|14
ASSLWVENIGSPLH
>TRBJ1-6|TRBV7-2|12
ASTPQSGNSPLH
>TRBJ2-7|TRBV5-4|15
ASSTPSPGSGTYEQY
>TRBJ1-1|TRBV6-6|11
ASTLTSATEAF
>TRBJ2-7|TRBV9|13
ASTPGLAGAYEQY
>TRBJ2-7|TRBV9|14
ASSAHTGGHSYEQY
>TRBJ2-7|TRBV7-2|12
ASSRDFGFYEQY
>TRBJ2-1|TRBV5-1|11
ASSWGQGSEQF
>TRBJ2-1|TRBV5-1|13
ASSLLAGGTPEQF
>TRBJ1-5|TRBV27|14
ASSTRTGGGNQPQH
>TRBJ2-5|TRBV9|14
ASSVALRGGRETQY
>TRBJ2-1|TRBV6-5|12
ASRGDRGYNEQF
>TRBJ2-2|TRBV2|13
ASLPGQGMVGELF
>TRBJ2-1|TRBV27|14
ASSLVRDRGLNEQF
>TRBJ1-3|TRBV5-1|12
ASSPGTAGNTIY
>TRBJ1-2|TRBV3-1/TRBV3-2|11
ASSPARGLGYT
>TRBJ2-6|TRBV25-1|13
ASSVGRAGANVLT
>TRBJ1-4|TRBV7-2|13
ASSLGGTREEKLF
>TRBJ2-3|TRBV7-9|12
ASSLGRQDDTQY
>TRBJ1-2|TRBV18|12
ASSPDNRIYGYT